A single sample is the source of the 20 T cell receptor beta chains below, sequenced in a study of T cells in Graves' hyperthyroidism and ophthalmopathy. Amplification yielded TCR beta CDR3 regions, with RNA transcripts as the source. In the first-round RT-PCR of the TCR CDR3, the HTBI primer set was used. In TCRdb, the multiplex PCR reads were re-called with MiXCR into one record per CDR3 protein. The sample contains more than 500,000 distinct CDR3 sequences, roughly 50% of which appear only once. The sequenced sample was peripheral blood or thyroid tissue (not recorded which). These receptors were obtained from an adult woman with Graves' disease, either hyperthyroidism or ophthalmopathy (not recorded which).

This clonotype has ten or more counts. CDR3 amino acids: CASSPYLGSGETQYF. The CDR3 bases are TGTGCCAGCAGCCCATACCTAGGGTCGGGAGAGACCCAGTACTTC. The chain links TRBV14 to TRBJ2-5, with D hard to call. This CDR3 has 15 amino acids. In germline, CDR1 is SGHDN, CDR2 FVKESK. Trimming cost V 4 bases and J 4 bases, with 16 bases left between them.

DNA for the CDR3: TGCAGTGCTCAATCAGGGGGCGATCCTTCACCCCTCCACTTT. Its protein is CSAQSGGDPSPLHF. V gene TRBV20-1 combines with J gene TRBJ1-6, with 8 bases fitting TRBD1. Germline trimming cut 5 bases from V and 9 bases from J; bases unmatched to any gene: 9. The CDR3 length is 14 residues. Germline V CDR1 and CDR2: DFQATT, SNEGSKA (reference sequence).

The chain uses TRBV6-2 or TRBV6-3 and TRBJ2-3; 7 nucleotides match TRBD2. V shed 7 bases and J 9 bases; nucleotides not matched to a gene: 10. Germline V lookup: CDR1 MNHEY, CDR2 SVGEGT. This CDR3 has 13 residues. The CDR3 nucleotides read TGTGCCAGCACCAATAGGGAGGGGAGAACGCAGTATTTT. Its translation: CASTNREGRTQYF.

This clonotype has at least ten counts. The chain uses TRBV20-1 and TRBJ2-7, with D maybe TRBD2 (6 bases). The ends were cut back, 0 bases at V and 0 bases at J, with 9 bases in the middle. The CDR3 is 14 residues long. From germline, CDR1 is DFQATT and CDR2 SNEGSKA (reference sequence). The CDR3 DNA follows: TGCAGTGCTAGAGAATACGGGAGCTCCTACGAGCAGTACTTC. Translating it yields CSAREYGSSYEQYF.

Only one count was recorded for this clonotype. The chain joins TRBV7-2 to TRBJ2-5, with 8 bases that match TRBD1. Germline V lookup: CDR1 SGHTA, CDR2 FQGNSA. The CDR3 loop spans 15 amino acids. V shed 5 bases, J shed 2 bases, and the junction held 7 bases outside the gene matches. The DNA of the CDR3 is TGTGCCAGCAGCGCAGGGGGCGGCGTTCAAGAGACCCAGTACTTC. It is translated as CASSAGGGVQETQYF.

Worth noting for this clonotype: The junction departs from the called germline gene at one end, perhaps through a read error. The chain recombines TRBV29-1 with TRBJ1-4; 7 bases line up with TRBD1. This CDR3 is 15 amino acids long. Germline V gives CDR1 SQVTM, CDR2 ANQGSEA. The CDR3 loop reads CSVEGQVRANEKLFF. The CDR3 DNA reads TGCAGCGTGGAAGGACAGGTTCGAGCTAATGAAAAACTGTTTTTT.

The chain recombines TRBV29-1 with TRBJ1-2; D unresolved. Germline loops: CDR1 SQVTM, CDR2 ANQGSEA. Trimming shortened V by 3 bases and J by 10 bases, and 12 bases separated the two germline ends. The CDR3 covers 11 residues. In nucleotides, the CDR3 is TGCAGCGTTGATGAACCGAGCGACTACACCTTC. It translates to CSVDEPSDYTF.

This clonotype occurred once. For the CDR3, the DNA is TGTGCCAGCAGCTCGGGACTAGCGGAAGCTTTCTTT. Amino acid sequence: CASSSGLAEAFF. The chain joins TRBV7-3 to TRBJ1-1, with a possible D match to TRBD1 (5 bases). Germline V gives CDR1 SGHTA, CDR2 FQGTGA. There are 12 residues in the CDR3. V was cut by 4 bases and J by 8 bases, with 11 bases left in between.

The chain joins TRBV7-9 to TRBJ1-4; the D gene is possibly TRBD1 (5 bases). The CDR3 covers 15 residues. The ends were cut back, 5 bases at V and 6 bases at J, with 16 bases in the middle. Germline CDR1 SEHNR, CDR2 FQNEAQ (reference sequence). The DNA for the CDR3 is TGTGCCAGCAGCCAAGAAAGGTCGGGGGATGAAAAACTGTTTTTT. It yields the protein CASSQERSGDEKLFF.

This clonotype occurred many times. The chain has TRBV4-1 and TRBJ2-7, with 7 bases matching TRBD1. From germline, CDR1 is MGHRA and CDR2 YSYEKL. V shed 1 base and J 2 bases; nucleotides not matched to a gene: 5. The CDR3 spans 15 residues. CDR3 nucleotide sequence: TGCGCCAGCAGCCAAGTAGGACAGGAAACCTACGAGCAGTACTTC. Translation: CASSQVGQETYEQYF.

Worth noting for this clonotype: This may stem from a read error, because a much larger clone lies one nucleotide away. This rearrangement joins TRBV6-1 to TRBJ2-5; the match to TRBD2 covers 8 bases. The CDR3 runs to 14 residues. Germline lookup yields CDR1 MNHNS and CDR2 SASEGT. With V trimmed by 4 bases and J by 5 bases, 6 bases remained unmatched. The CDR3 sequence is CASSAPSGSETQYF. In nucleotides, the CDR3 is TGTGCCAGCAGTGCGCCCAGCGGGAGTGAGACCCAGTACTTC.

This clonotype was detected a few times. The CDR3 is CASSSSGGYNTGELFF. DNA for the CDR3: TGTGCCAGCAGTTCCAGCGGGGGCTATAACACCGGGGAGCTGTTTTTT. V is TRBV7-2 and J is TRBJ2-2, with 8 positions matching TRBD2. CDR1 is SGHTA, CDR2 FQGNSA, per germline. The CDR3 runs 16 residues. V lost 6 bases to trimming and J lost 2 bases; unmatched junction nucleotides: 8.

The sample holds a few counts of this clonotype. The chain couples TRBV10-1 to TRBJ1-6; unclear D gene. The CDR3 spans 16 residues. V gave up 7 bases and J gave up 5 bases, with 18 bases separating them. Germline CDR1 is WNHNN and CDR2 is SYGVQD (reference sequence). This CDR3 is CASNLGMDPNNSPLHF. DNA of the CDR3: TGCGCCAGCAACTTAGGAATGGACCCCAATAATTCACCCCTCCACTTT.

This clonotype turned up a few times. The chain employs TRBV7-8 and TRBJ2-5; no firm D call. The V end was cut by 0 bases, the J end by 10 bases, with 6 bases between. Germline V gene data show CDR1 as SGHVS and CDR2 as FQNEAQ. CDR3 length equals 11 residues. CDR3 sequence reads: CASSLASGQYF. DNA for the CDR3: TGTGCCAGCAGCTTAGCAAGTGGCCAGTACTTC. Looking up the rest from reference TRBV7-8 and TRBJ2-5 gives the full variable domain: GAGVSQSPRYKVAKRGQDVALRCDPISGHVSLFWYQQALGQGPEFLTYFQNEAQLDKSGLPSDRFFAERPEGSVSTLKIQRTQQEDSAVYLCASSLASGQYFGPGTRLLVL.

Many counts were recorded for this clonotype. The genes are TRBV14 and TRBJ1-1; TRBD1 might be the D (5 bases). The V gene's germline CDR1 is SGHDN and CDR2 FVKESK. The CDR3 is 16 amino acids. Trimming cost V 2 bases and J 4 bases, with 17 bases left between them. CDR3 sequence: CASSQSGRSLGTEAFF. DNA of the CDR3: TGTGCCAGCAGCCAATCGGGGCGGAGCTTGGGCACTGAAGCTTTCTTT.

This chain uses TRBV7-2 with TRBJ1-5; no firm D call. CDR3 length equals 14 residues. The germline V and J ends were trimmed by 5 bases and 14 bases, with 22 bases remaining between them. Germline V lookup: CDR1 SGHTA, CDR2 FQGNSA. The CDR3 spells CASSPRGSGNHEHF. CDR3 nucleotide sequence: TGTGCCAGCAGCCCCCGGGGTAGCGGGAACCACGAGCATTTT.

This clonotype was seen at least ten times. The chain carries TRBV28 and TRBJ1-6, with D possibly matching TRBD1 (6 bases). The CDR3 contains 12 residues. Trimming removed 6 bases at V and 9 bases at J, with 9 bases between. In germline, CDR1 is MDHEN, CDR2 SYDVKM. Here the CDR3 DNA reads TGTGCCAGCAGAAAGGGGGGTTCACCCCTCCACTTT. Translating gives CASRKGGSPLHF. Looking up the rest from reference TRBV28 and TRBJ1-6 gives the full variable domain: DVKVTQSSRYLVKRTGEKVFLECVQDMDHENMFWYRQDPGLGLRLIYFSYDVKMKEKGDIPEGYSVSREKKERFSLILESASTNQTSMYLCASRKGGSPLHFGNGTRLTVT.

V and J are TRBV11-2 and TRBJ2-7; D unclear. Germline V CDR1 and CDR2: SGHAT, FQNNGV. V lost 3 bases and J lost 3, with 9 bases in between. The CDR3 loop spans 13 amino acids. The chain's CDR3 is CASSFEADYEQYF. The CDR3, as DNA: TGTGCCAGCAGCTTCGAAGCAGACTACGAGCAGTACTTC.

The table lists this clonotype with many counts. Written as DNA, the CDR3 is TGCAGCGCCCGGGCCCTGTGGGGCACCATATATTTT. This encodes CSARALWGTIYF. This chain uses TRBV29-1 with TRBJ1-3; D unclear. The CDR3 spans 12 residues. V was clipped by 7 bases and J by 9 bases, with 16 bases between them. The germline V gene has CDR1 SQVTM and CDR2 ANQGSEA. The full variable domain, completed using reference TRBV29-1 and TRBJ1-3, is SAVISQKPSRDICQRGTSLTIQCQVDSQVTMMFWYRQQPGQSLTLIATANQGSEATYESGFVIDKFPISRPNLTFSTLTVSNMSPEDSSIYLCSARALWGTIYFGEGSWLTVV.

J is TRBJ2-5 and V is TRBV19, with 14 bases lining up with TRBD2. Germline CDR1 reads LNHDA; CDR2 reads SQIVND (reference sequence). CDR3 length equals 20 residues. With V trimmed by 5 bases and J by 5 bases, 19 bases remained unmatched. CDR3 in DNA: TGTGCCAGTAGTTTCTCTTTTGGGACTAGCGGGAGCGTTCGAGGGGAGACCCAGTACTTC. Encoded protein: CASSFSFGTSGSVRGETQYF.